The clone carrying this T cell receptor (beta chain) was seen many times. Its antigen is as yet unknown. Unique molecular identifiers featured in how the TCRbeta library was prepared. A single record per CDR3 protein comes from TCRdb applying MiXCR to the PCR reads. The sample records under 300,000 distinct CDR3 sequences, 11% being singletons. This sample is drawn from a study of T-cell reconstitution after alpha-beta-depleted transplantation in children. Notes on the study in general: About two months after transplant, alpha-beta T cells reportedly came from several hundred expanded graft clones. The main origin of T-cell counts and diversity one year after transplant was newly produced T cells. Surviving recipient cells, namely T cells and thymic progenitors, were the source of high day-60 TCRbeta diversity in some patients.

V shed 5 bases and J shed 5 bases, with 13 bases lying between them. This CDR3 has 13 amino acids. The chain joins TRBV12-3 or TRBV12-4 to TRBJ2-7; D is unclear. The clonotype was recovered from a male patient aged 2-15 years who had a stem cell transplant for chronic granulomatous disease, so the T cells may come from the graft donor. Sample: peripheral blood, taken 180 days after TCRalphabeta/CD19-depleted stem cell transplant. The CDR3 coding sequence is TGTGCCAGCAGTCTAGACCGCCCCCACGAGCAGTACTTC. This encodes CASSLDRPHEQYF.